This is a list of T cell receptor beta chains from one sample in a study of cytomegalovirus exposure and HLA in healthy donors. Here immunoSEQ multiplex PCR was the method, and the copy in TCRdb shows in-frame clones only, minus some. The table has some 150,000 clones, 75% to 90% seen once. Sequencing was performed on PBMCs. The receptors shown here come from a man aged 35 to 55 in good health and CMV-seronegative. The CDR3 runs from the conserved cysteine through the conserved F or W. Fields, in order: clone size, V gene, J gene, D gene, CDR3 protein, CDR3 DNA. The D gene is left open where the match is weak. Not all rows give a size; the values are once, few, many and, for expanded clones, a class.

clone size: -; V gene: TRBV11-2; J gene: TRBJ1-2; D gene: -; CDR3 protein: CASIPGRGPLANYGYTF; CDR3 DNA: TGTGCCAGCATCCCCGGCAGGGGCCCTTTAGCTAACTATGGCTACACCTTC
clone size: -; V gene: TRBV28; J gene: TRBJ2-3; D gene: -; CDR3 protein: CITSPTSTDTQYF; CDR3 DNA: TGTATCACTAGCCCGACTAGCACAGATACGCAGTATTTT
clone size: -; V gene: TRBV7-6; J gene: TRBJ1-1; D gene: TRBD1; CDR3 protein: CASRPDRGTEAFF; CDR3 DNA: TGTGCCAGCAGACCAGACAGGGGCACTGAAGCTTTCTTT
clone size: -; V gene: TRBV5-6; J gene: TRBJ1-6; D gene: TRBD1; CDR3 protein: CASSSQTGGSPLHF; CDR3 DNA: TGTGCCAGCAGCTCCCAGACAGGGGGATCACCCCTCCACTTT
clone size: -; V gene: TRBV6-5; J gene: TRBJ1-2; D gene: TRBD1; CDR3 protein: CASSWDRGAPTAGYTF; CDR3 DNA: TGTGCCAGCAGTTGGGACAGGGGCGCACCGACGGCTGGCTACACCTTC
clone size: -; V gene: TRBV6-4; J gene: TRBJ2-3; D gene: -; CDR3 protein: CASSVAFSTDTQYF; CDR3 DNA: TGTGCCAGCAGTGTAGCGTTTAGCACAGATACGCAGTATTTT
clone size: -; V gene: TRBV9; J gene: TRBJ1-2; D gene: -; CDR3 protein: CASSPGPGGYTF; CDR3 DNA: TGTGCCAGCAGCCCGGGTCCGGGGGGCTACACCTTC
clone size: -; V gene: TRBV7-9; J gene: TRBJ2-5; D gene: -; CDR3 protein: CASSPTTGQPQETQYF; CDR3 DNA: TGTGCCAGCAGCCCGACAACCGGACAGCCTCAAGAGACCCAGTACTTC
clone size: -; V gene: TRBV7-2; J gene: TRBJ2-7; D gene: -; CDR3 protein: CASSLAGREQYF; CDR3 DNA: TGTGCCAGCAGCTTGGCAGGGCGCGAGCAGTACTTC
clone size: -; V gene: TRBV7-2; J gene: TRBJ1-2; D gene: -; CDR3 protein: CASSLDNNYGYTF; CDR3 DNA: TGTGCCAGCAGCTTAGACAATAACTATGGCTACACCTTC
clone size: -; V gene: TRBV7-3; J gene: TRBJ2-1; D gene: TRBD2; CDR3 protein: CASSLAGGIYNEQFF; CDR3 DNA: TGTGCCAGCAGCTTAGCGGGAGGGATCTACAATGAGCAGTTCTTC
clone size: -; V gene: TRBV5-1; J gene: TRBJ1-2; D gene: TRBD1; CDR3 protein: CASSRGTGDMTGYTF; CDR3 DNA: TGCGCCAGCAGCAGAGGGACAGGGGATATGACTGGCTACACCTTC
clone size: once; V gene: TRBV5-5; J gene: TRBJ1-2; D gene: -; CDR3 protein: CASSLYSGPDYGYTF; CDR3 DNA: TGTGCCAGCAGCTTGTATTCAGGGCCTGACTATGGCTACACCTTC
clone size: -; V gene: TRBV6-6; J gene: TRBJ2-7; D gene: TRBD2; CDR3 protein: CASSYGGDYEQYF; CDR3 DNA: TGTGCCAGCAGTTACGGGGGGGATTACGAGCAGTACTTC
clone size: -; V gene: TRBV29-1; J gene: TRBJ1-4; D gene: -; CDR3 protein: CSVDTGRRGEKLFF; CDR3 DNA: TGCAGCGTCGACACAGGGAGAAGAGGTGAAAAACTGTTTTTT
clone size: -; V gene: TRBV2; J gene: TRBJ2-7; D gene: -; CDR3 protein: CASRDRTPYEQYF; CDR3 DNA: TGTGCCAGCAGAGACAGGACTCCTTACGAGCAGTACTTC
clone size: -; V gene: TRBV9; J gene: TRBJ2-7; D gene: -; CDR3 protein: CASSATGSAYEQYF; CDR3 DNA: TGTGCCAGCAGCGCCACAGGGAGCGCCTACGAGCAGTACTTC
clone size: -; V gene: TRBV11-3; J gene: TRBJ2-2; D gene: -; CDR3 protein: CASSLSRTGELFF; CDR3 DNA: TGTGCCAGCAGCTTATCGAGGACCGGGGAGCTGTTTTTT
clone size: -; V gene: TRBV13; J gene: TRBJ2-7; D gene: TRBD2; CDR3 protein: CASSLGTSGLSSYEQYF; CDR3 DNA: TGTGCCAGCAGCTTAGGAACTAGCGGCTTAAGCTCCTACGAGCAGTACTTC
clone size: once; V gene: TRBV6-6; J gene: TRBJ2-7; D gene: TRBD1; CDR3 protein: CASSTSQGTGIYEQYF; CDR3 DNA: TGTGCCAGCAGTACCTCTCAGGGGACAGGGATTTACGAGCAGTACTTC
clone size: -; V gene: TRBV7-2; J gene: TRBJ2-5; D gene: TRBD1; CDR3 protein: CASSRDREETQYF; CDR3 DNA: TGTGCCAGCAGCCGGGACAGGGAAGAGACCCAGTACTTC
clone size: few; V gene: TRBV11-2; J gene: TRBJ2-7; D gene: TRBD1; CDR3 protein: CASSLTGTGGEQYF; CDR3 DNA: TGTGCCAGCAGCCTAACCGGGACAGGGGGTGAGCAGTACTTC
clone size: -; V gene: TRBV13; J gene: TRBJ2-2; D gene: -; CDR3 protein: CASSSGGAVGELFF; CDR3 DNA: TGTGCCAGCAGCTCGGGGGGCGCGGTCGGGGAGCTGTTTTTT
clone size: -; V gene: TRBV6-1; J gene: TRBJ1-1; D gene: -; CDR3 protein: CASIGHPNTEAFF; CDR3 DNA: TGTGCCAGCATCGGACACCCGAACACTGAAGCTTTCTTT
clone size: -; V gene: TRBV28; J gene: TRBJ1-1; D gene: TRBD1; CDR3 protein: CASSPRGTVSEAFF; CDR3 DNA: TGTGCCAGCAGTCCCAGGGGGACAGTGAGTGAAGCTTTCTTT
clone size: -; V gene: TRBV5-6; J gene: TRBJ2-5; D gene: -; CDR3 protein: CASSPTGFVRETQYF; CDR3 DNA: TGTGCCAGCAGCCCAACAGGGTTTGTACGAGAGACCCAGTACTTC
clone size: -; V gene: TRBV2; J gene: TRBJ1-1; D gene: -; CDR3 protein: CASSTRPTSEAFF; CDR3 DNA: TGTGCCAGCAGTACCAGACCGACATCTGAAGCTTTCTTT
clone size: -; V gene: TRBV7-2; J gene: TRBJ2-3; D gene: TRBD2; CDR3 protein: CASSLGLAGGPLDTQYF; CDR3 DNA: TGTGCCAGCAGCTTAGGCTTAGCGGGGGGCCCCTTGGATACGCAGTATTTT
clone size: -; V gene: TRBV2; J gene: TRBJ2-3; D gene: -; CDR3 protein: CASKGDLSTDTQYF; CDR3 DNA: TGTGCCAGCAAAGGGGATTTAAGCACAGATACGCAGTATTTT
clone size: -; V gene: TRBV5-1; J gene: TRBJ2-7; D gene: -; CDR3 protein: CASSLSGSSYEQYF; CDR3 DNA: TGCGCCAGCAGCTTGTCTGGGAGCTCCTACGAGCAGTACTTC
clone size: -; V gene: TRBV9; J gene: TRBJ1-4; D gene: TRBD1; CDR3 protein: CASSVRTGEGEKLFF; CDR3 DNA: TGTGCCAGCAGCGTGAGGACAGGGGAAGGGGAAAAACTGTTTTTT
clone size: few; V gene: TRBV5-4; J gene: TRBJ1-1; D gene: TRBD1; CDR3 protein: CASSLAPGQGSGEAFF; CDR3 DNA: TGTGCCAGCAGCTTGGCCCCTGGACAGGGGAGCGGTGAAGCTTTCTTT
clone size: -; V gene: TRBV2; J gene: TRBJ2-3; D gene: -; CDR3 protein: CASSRLVLGASTDTQYF; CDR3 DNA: TGTGCCAGCAGCCGACTAGTCCTCGGGGCTAGCACAGATACGCAGTATTTT
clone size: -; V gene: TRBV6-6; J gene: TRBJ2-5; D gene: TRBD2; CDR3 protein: CASSNREGDQETQYF; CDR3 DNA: TGTGCCAGCAGTAACCGGGAGGGCGATCAAGAGACCCAGTACTTC
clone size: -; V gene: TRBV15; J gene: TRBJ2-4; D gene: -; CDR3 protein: CATSVGTEGIQYF; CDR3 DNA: TGTGCCACCAGCGTAGGGACGGAGGGCATTCAGTACTTC
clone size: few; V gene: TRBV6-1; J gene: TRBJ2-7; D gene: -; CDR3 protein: CASTTDSYEQYF; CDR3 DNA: TGTGCCAGCACGACAGACTCCTACGAGCAGTACTTC
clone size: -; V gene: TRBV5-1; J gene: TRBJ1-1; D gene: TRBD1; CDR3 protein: CASSSGQLNTEAFF; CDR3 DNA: TGCGCCAGCAGCTCGGGACAGCTGAACACTGAAGCTTTCTTT
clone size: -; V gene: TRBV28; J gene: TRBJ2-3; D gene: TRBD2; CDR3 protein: CASTSPGRVLATDTQYF; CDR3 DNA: TGTGCCAGCACCTCCCCCGGGAGGGTTCTAGCGACAGATACGCAGTATTTT
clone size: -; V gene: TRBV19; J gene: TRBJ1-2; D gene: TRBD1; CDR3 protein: CASSIIGRGPFNYGYTF; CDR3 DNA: TGTGCCAGTAGTATAATAGGCAGGGGGCCCTTCAACTATGGCTACACCTTC
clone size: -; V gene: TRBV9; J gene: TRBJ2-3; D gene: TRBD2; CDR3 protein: CASSVRYSGRARDTDTQYF; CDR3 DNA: TGTGCCAGCAGCGTAAGATATAGCGGGAGGGCGCGGGACACAGATACGCAGTATTTT
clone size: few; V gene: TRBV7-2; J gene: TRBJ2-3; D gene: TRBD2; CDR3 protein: CASSFTSGSSTDTQYF; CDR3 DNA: TGTGCCAGCAGCTTCACTAGCGGGAGTAGCACAGATACGCAGTATTTT
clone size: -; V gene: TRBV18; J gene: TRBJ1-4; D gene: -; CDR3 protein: CASSPITESNEKLFF; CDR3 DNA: TGTGCCAGCTCACCTATAACTGAAAGTAATGAAAAACTGTTTTTT
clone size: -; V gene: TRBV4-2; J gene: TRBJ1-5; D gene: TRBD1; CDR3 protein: CASSPEMTGGGQPQHF; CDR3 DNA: TGTGCCAGCAGCCCAGAAATGACAGGGGGAGGTCAGCCCCAGCATTTT
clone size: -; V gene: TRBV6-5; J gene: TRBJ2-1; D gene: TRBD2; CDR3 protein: CASSYGASGDYNEQFF; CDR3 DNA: TGTGCCAGCAGTTACGGGGCTAGCGGGGATTACAATGAGCAGTTCTTC
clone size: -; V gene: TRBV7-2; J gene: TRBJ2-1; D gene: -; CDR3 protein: CASSKQQGGRAYNEQFF; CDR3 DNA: TGTGCCAGCAGCAAACAGCAGGGTGGTAGAGCCTACAATGAGCAGTTCTTC
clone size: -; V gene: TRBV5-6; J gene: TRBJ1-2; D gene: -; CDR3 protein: CASSTYSRETGGYTF; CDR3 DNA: TGTGCCAGCAGCACCTATAGTCGGGAGACCGGAGGCTACACCTTC
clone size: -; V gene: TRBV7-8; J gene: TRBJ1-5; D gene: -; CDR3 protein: CASSGAFRQPQHF; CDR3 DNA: TGTGCCAGCAGCGGGGCATTTCGACAGCCCCAGCATTTT
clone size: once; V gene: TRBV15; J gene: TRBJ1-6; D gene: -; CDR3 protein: CATSPEGGGKASYNSPLHF; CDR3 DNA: TGTGCCACCAGCCCTGAGGGAGGGGGTAAAGCATCCTATAATTCACCCCTCCACTTT
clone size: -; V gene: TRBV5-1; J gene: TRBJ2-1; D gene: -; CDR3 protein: CASSLDLTASYNEQFF; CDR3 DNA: TGCGCCAGCAGCTTGGACCTCACAGCCTCCTACAATGAGCAGTTCTTC
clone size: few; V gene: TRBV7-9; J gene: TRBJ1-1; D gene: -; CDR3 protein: CASTTGTGVEAFF; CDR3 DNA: TGTGCCAGCACCACTGGGACGGGGGTCGAAGCTTTCTTT
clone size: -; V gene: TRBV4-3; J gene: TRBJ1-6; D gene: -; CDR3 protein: CASSQNRGNYNSPLHF; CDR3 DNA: TGCGCCAGCAGCCAAAATCGGGGAAATTATAATTCACCCCTCCACTTT
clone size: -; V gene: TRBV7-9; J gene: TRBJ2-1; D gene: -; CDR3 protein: CSSSTQGYEQFF; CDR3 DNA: TGTTCCAGCAGCACACAGGGCTATGAGCAGTTCTTC
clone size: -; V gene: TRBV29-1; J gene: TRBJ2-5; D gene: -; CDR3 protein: CSVEAWSQETQYF; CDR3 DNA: TGCAGCGTTGAAGCGTGGAGCCAAGAGACCCAGTACTTC
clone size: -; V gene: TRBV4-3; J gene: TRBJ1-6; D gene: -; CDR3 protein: CASSASPGNSPLHF; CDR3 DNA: TGCGCCAGCAGCGCCAGCCCCGGGAATTCACCCCTCCACTTT
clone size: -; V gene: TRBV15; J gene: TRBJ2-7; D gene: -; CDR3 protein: CATSGRGEYEQYF; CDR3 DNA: TGTGCCACCAGCGGCAGGGGGGAGTACGAGCAGTACTTC